This TCR beta chain was captured by sequencing in a study of STAT5B mutations in CD4+ large granular lymphocyte leukemia. Here immunoSEQ multiplex PCR was the method, and the copy in TCRdb shows in-frame clones only, minus some. The profile shows about 34,000 clones, 69% of them singletons. The origin of this receptor is a human donor in good health. The sample consisted of CD4+ T cells from blood buffy coats.

The CDR3 bases are TGTGCCAGCAGCCCTCACCGGGGAGGGACGGCAGATACGCAGTATTTT. Its translation is CASSPHRGGTADTQYF. The rearrangement links TRBV7-9 to TRBJ2-3, with 7 positions matching TRBD2. This CDR3 is built from 16 residues. Trimming at V came to 5 bases and at J to 4 bases, leaving 12 bases not matched to a gene. Germline V lookup: CDR1 SEHNR, CDR2 FQNEAQ (reference sequence). Combining the CDR3 with reference TRBV7-9 and TRBJ2-3 gives the whole variable domain DTGVSQNPRHKITKRGQNVTFRCDPISEHNRLYWYRQTLGQGPEFLTYFQNEAQLEKSRLLSDRFSAERPKGSFSTLEIQRTEQGDSAMYLCASSPHRGGTADTQYFGPGTRLTVL.